This section outlines one T cell receptor beta chain sequence together with its context. This sample was included in a study of blood T cell repertoires in COVID-19. Study-level background: PBMCs, B-cell-depleted T cells, or T cells were the source of the cDNA or gDNA that made up the material.

Germline CDR1 reads SGHTA; CDR2 reads FQGNSA. This CDR3 comprises 15 residues. V was shortened by 4 bases and J by 9 bases, with 18 bases between the two germline ends. Authors' processing steps: Reference gene primer amplification in the assay estimated nucleated cell counts. Generated by immunoSEQ multiplex PCR, the TCRdb table keeps only in-frame clones and is missing some. The DNA was the basis for D and trimming; V, J and clone size are from that table. The table lists around 250,000 clones, over 75% of them singletons. The V and J genes are TRBV7-2 and TRBJ2-2, with a weak D call TRBD1 (6 bases). The source is a human donor in a cohort sampled during active COVID-19. The sequencing sample was made of peripheral blood. CDR3 nucleotide sequence: TGTGCCAGCAGCTGGACAGAACCCGGACCCCGGGAGCTGTTTTTT. As protein: CASSWTEPGPRELFF.